A selection of T cell receptor beta chains follows, all from one sample in a study of blood T cell repertoires in COVID-19. Sequencing was performed with immunoSEQ multiplex PCR; in TCRdb, only in-frame clones are kept and a portion is missing. The sample yields approximately 34,000 clones, about 85% seen once. Input material: peripheral blood. These receptors all come from a man aged 65-85 years with COVID-19, enrolled during active disease. CDR3s include the opening cysteine and the closing phenylalanine or tryptophan. The D gene is left open where the match is weak. The listing skips clone size in some rows; elsewhere it reads once, few, many or a size class.

V gene	clone size	D gene	J gene	CDR3 DNA	CDR3 protein
TRBV2	few	-	TRBJ1-2	TGTGCCAGCAGTGAAACCGGGCTCCGGGGGGGCTATGGCTACACCTTC	CASSETGLRGGYGYTF
TRBV4-1	-	-	TRBJ1-4	TGCGCCAGCAGCCAAGATGGGCGGGGACTAGAAAAACTGTTTTTT	CASSQDGRGLEKLFF
TRBV28	-	TRBD1	TRBJ1-2	TGTGCCAGCACTTGGGGACAGGGGGCAATTAATGGCTACACCTTC	CASTWGQGAINGYTF
TRBV6-2/TRBV6-3	-	-	TRBJ2-1	TGTGCCAGCAGTTACTCGGGAGAGGAGCAGTTCTTC	CASSYSGEEQFF
TRBV6-5	-	-	TRBJ2-7	TGTGCCAGCAGTTACGGGGCGAACTACGAGCAGTACTTC	CASSYGANYEQYF
TRBV18	-	TRBD1	TRBJ2-7	TGTGCCAGCTCACCTATTCCTAGGTTGGACAGGGAACAGTACTTC	CASSPIPRLDREQYF
TRBV4-1	-	TRBD1	TRBJ1-2	TGCGCCAGCAGCCAATCTCAGGGGGCAGTGGATGGCTACACCTTC	CASSQSQGAVDGYTF
TRBV28	-	TRBD1	TRBJ1-1	TGTGCCAGCAGTTCCCCCGAACCGACAGGGGGAACTGAAGCTTTCTTT	CASSSPEPTGGTEAFF
TRBV28	-	-	TRBJ2-2	TGTGCCAGCAGTTTACCAAGTGGGGCCAGGGCCTACACCGGGGAGCTGTTTTTT	CASSLPSGARAYTGELFF
TRBV5-6	-	-	TRBJ1-1	TGTGCCAGCAGCTCCGTTTGGAGGGGCGGCACTGAAGCTTTCTTT	CASSSVWRGGTEAFF
TRBV15	-	TRBD1	TRBJ1-1	TGTGCCACCAGCAGAGAGCCGAGGGACAGTGAAGCTTTCTTT	CATSREPRDSEAFF
TRBV30	-	-	TRBJ2-3	TGTGCCTGGAGTGTACGGACAGATACGCAGTATTTT	CAWSVRTDTQYF
TRBV27	-	-	TRBJ1-1	TGTGCCAGCAGTGCACGGGGGATGAACACTGAAGCTTTCTTT	CASSARGMNTEAFF
TRBV12-3/TRBV12-4	-	-	TRBJ1-1	TGTGCCAGCAGTTTGTTGGGGGGAGAAGCTTTCTTT	CASSLLGGEAFF
TRBV2	-	TRBD2	TRBJ2-7	TGTGCCAGCAGGCCTACTAGCGCCAGTCCCTACGAGCAGTACTTC	CASRPTSASPYEQYF
TRBV29-1	-	-	TRBJ2-7	TGCAGCGTTGAAGACAGCTACGAGCAGTACTTC	CSVEDSYEQYF
TRBV4-1	-	-	TRBJ1-4	TGCGCCAGCAGCCAAGATCTCGGGGGGACTAATGAAAAACTGTTTTTT	CASSQDLGGTNEKLFF
TRBV5-1	-	-	TRBJ1-1	TGCGCCAGCAGCGTAGGAGGGACGTCGAACACTGAAGCTTTCTTT	CASSVGGTSNTEAFF
TRBV12-3/TRBV12-4	-	-	TRBJ1-4	TGTGCCAGCAGTTGGCTCCAGGAAAAACTGTTTTTT	CASSWLQEKLFF
TRBV7-2	few	TRBD2	TRBJ2-3	TGTGCCAGCAGGGTTGCTGGCGGGAGCGGTCCAGATACGCAGTATTTT	CASRVAGGSGPDTQYF
TRBV7-2	-	-	TRBJ2-7	TGTGCCAGCAGCCCGAGCAGGGGCCGAGGGTGGGAGCAGTACTTC	CASSPSRGRGWEQYF
TRBV19	once	-	TRBJ1-1	TGTGCCAGTAGGGGGCCAGGGTTTGAAGCTTTCTTT	CASRGPGFEAFF
TRBV7-2	-	TRBD2	TRBJ2-2	TGTGCCAGCAGCTTATCTAGCGGGAGGGGAACCGGGGAGCTGTTTTTT	CASSLSSGRGTGELFF
TRBV7-2	-	-	TRBJ2-1	TGTGCCAGCAGCTTAGTGGGGACTAATGAGCAGTTCTTC	CASSLVGTNEQFF
TRBV6-5	-	-	TRBJ1-2	TGTGCCAGCAGTTACTCTCGGGGGAACTATGGCTACACCTTC	CASSYSRGNYGYTF
TRBV2	-	-	TRBJ1-2	TGTGCCAGCAGCCGACAGCCCCCCTATGGCTACACCTTC	CASSRQPPYGYTF
TRBV4-3	few	TRBD2	TRBJ2-5	TGCGCCAGCAGCCAAGATCAGACTAGCGGGACCAAGTACTTC	CASSQDQTSGTKYF
TRBV18	few	TRBD2	TRBJ2-7	TGTGCCAGCTCACCACCGAGAAGCGGGAGGGGGTTTGAGCAGTACTTC	CASSPPRSGRGFEQYF
TRBV5-1	-	-	TRBJ1-2	TGCGCCAGCAGCTTGGAGAGCCCTAACTATGGCTACACCTTC	CASSLESPNYGYTF
TRBV5-1	-	TRBD2	TRBJ2-1	TGCGCCAGCAGCTCCCTCGGGGGGAATGAGCAGTTCTTC	CASSSLGGNEQFF
TRBV28	-	-	TRBJ1-2	TGTGCCAGCAGTGGGCGGGGGAGCTATGGCTACACCTTC	CASSGRGSYGYTF
TRBV5-1	-	-	TRBJ2-4	TGCGCCAGCAGCTTGGATTTTACGCGGCTAGCCAAAAACATTCAGTACTTC	CASSLDFTRLAKNIQYF
TRBV19	-	-	TRBJ1-5	TGTGCCAGTAGTACGGCAGGGGCAATCAGTCAGCCCCAGCATTTT	CASSTAGAISQPQHF
TRBV29-1	few	TRBD1	TRBJ1-4	TGCAGCGTGCAACAGGGGTCTAATGAAAAACTGTTTTTT	CSVQQGSNEKLFF
TRBV27	-	-	TRBJ2-1	TGTGCCAGCTGGAGGGGGGGGAGTGGCTATGAGCAGTTCTTC	CASWRGGSGYEQFF
TRBV30	-	-	TRBJ2-5	TGTGCCTGGAGTCCGGGGTACGAGACCCAGTACTTC	CAWSPGYETQYF
TRBV20-1	-	-	TRBJ1-2	TGCAGTGCTAGAGACCTCGATGGCTACACCTTC	CSARDLDGYTF
TRBV7-3	-	TRBD2	TRBJ2-7	TGTGCCAGCAGCCTTGGGACTAGCGGAATCTACGAGCAGTACTTC	CASSLGTSGIYEQYF
TRBV18	-	-	TRBJ1-3	TGTGCCAGCTCACCGCTCGGAGGGGTCGGAAACACCATATATTTT	CASSPLGGVGNTIYF
TRBV4-3	-	-	TRBJ2-6	TGCGCCAGCAGCCAAGATACTCAGGTTCGCGCTGGGGCCAACGTCCTGACTTTC	CASSQDTQVRAGANVLTF
TRBV7-9	-	-	TRBJ2-3	TGTGCCAGCAGCTTAGACGCCAGGGGGGCAGATACGCAGTATTTT	CASSLDARGADTQYF
TRBV10-3	-	TRBD1	TRBJ1-1	TGTGCCATCAGTGAGTCGCGGGGGACAGGGAATTTATTGACTGAAGCTTTCTTT	CAISESRGTGNLLTEAFF
TRBV24-1	-	TRBD2	TRBJ2-2	TGTGCCACCAGTGATTTTAAGAGACTAGCGGGAGTGGAGAACACCGGGGAGCTGTTTTTT	CATSDFKRLAGVENTGELFF
TRBV28	-	-	TRBJ2-2	TGTGCCAGCAACTTCCCCGGGGAGCTGTTTTTT	CASNFPGELFF
TRBV2	-	TRBD2	TRBJ2-3	TGTGCCAGCAGTCCCCTAGCGGGAGGGCCGACAGATACGCAGTATTTT	CASSPLAGGPTDTQYF
TRBV7-8	-	-	TRBJ2-2	TGTGCCAGCAGCTTCGCGTCAGACAGCAGGACCGGGGAGCTGTTTTTT	CASSFASDSRTGELFF
TRBV29-1	-	TRBD1	TRBJ2-1	TGCAGCGTTGATGGGACAGCCAATGAGCAGTTCTTC	CSVDGTANEQFF
TRBV3-1/TRBV3-2	-	TRBD1	TRBJ2-7	TGTGCCAGCAGCCGGTGGGACAGAATCTACGAGCAGTACTTC	CASSRWDRIYEQYF
TRBV7-8	-	TRBD2	TRBJ2-1	TGTGCCAGCAGCTTAGTAGTTAGCGGGAGGGCAGGCTCCTACAATGAGCAGTTCTTC	CASSLVVSGRAGSYNEQFF
TRBV7-2	-	-	TRBJ2-7	TGTGCCAGCAGCTTTCCGACGGGATCCTACGAGCAGTACTTC	CASSFPTGSYEQYF
TRBV13	-	TRBD1	TRBJ1-1	TGTGCCAGCAGCTCCTACAGGGGCGGCACTGAAGCTTTCTTT	CASSSYRGGTEAFF
TRBV29-1	-	TRBD2	TRBJ2-3	TGCAGCGTTGACGGACTAGCGAGCACAGATACGCAGTATTTT	CSVDGLASTDTQYF
TRBV5-1	-	TRBD2	TRBJ2-5	TGCGCCAGCAGCTTGGCGGTAGCGGGAGGCCAAGAGACCCAGTACTTC	CASSLAVAGGQETQYF
TRBV27	-	-	TRBJ1-2	TGTGCCACCAGGACTCACAACTACTACACCTTC	CATRTHNYYTF
TRBV7-9	once	-	TRBJ1-1	TGTGCCAGCAGCCCCCCGATCAGGGTAGGTCTCACTGAAGCTTTCTTT	CASSPPIRVGLTEAFF
TRBV15	once	-	TRBJ1-2	TGTGCCACCAGCAGAGATTACCCTGGCAGGGCCAACGACTATGGCTACACCTTC	CATSRDYPGRANDYGYTF
TRBV11-2	few	-	TRBJ2-7	TGTGCCAGCAGCGGACACAGGGTTTCCTACGAGCAGTACTTC	CASSGHRVSYEQYF